The text below deals with one T cell receptor (beta chain). Its antigen is unknown. Without any T cell sorting, total RNA was isolated from whole blood. The sample originates from a study of monozygotic twins with inflammatory bowel disease. Molecular identifiers with 6-nucleotide sample barcodes were added during cDNA synthesis via template switching. With the 5' RACE reads reprocessed, TCRdb shows one record per CDR3 protein and no DNA. This sample carries about 300,000 distinct CDR3 sequences, with over 5% going to the ten biggest clones. Broader study findings: None of the different T cell subtypes could be distinguished from one another. It was in IBD patients that TCRbeta diversity (inverse Simpson) was lower than in healthy co-twins.

CDR3 size: 12 residues. CDR1 SSHAT and CDR2 FNYEAQ come from the germline V gene (reference sequence). The sequenced sample was blood. The receptor was derived from a human donor with ulcerative colitis or Crohn's disease, or a healthy co-twin of an affected twin (not recorded which). The rearrangement joins TRBV7-7 to TRBJ1-3. The CDR3 loop is CASSFDGNTIYF.